This TCR beta chain was found in a study of cytomegalovirus exposure and HLA in healthy donors. Points from the study as a whole: Indistinguishable V segments, including TRBV6-2 and TRBV6-3, were excluded. A later analysis found TCR association rates differed by HLA locus, highest for DRB1 and lowest for HLA-C.

V was shortened by 0 bases and J by 2 bases, with 7 bases between the two germline ends. CDR1 is LGHNA and CDR2 is YSLEER in the germline V gene. The CDR3 covers 14 residues. In regard to this clone: The antigen is undetermined. Other nucleotide sequences in the sample specify the same CDR3.

This PCR relied on a set of 60 Vbeta primers and 13 Jbeta primers. Only in-frame clones appear in the TCRdb table, and some are missing; sequencing was by immunoSEQ multiplex PCR. The sample comprises 150,000 to 200,000 clones, approximately 70% of which are singletons, and approximately 6.9% rests with the top ten. This receptor was taken from a man aged 35-49 years in good health and CMV-seropositive. Sequenced material: PBMCs. This chain joins TRBV4-3 and TRBJ1-1, with D tentatively TRBD1 (5 bases). The CDR3 spells CASSQDRANTEAFF. The CDR3, as DNA: TGCGCCAGCAGCCAAGACAGGGCAAACACTGAAGCTTTCTTT.